The rows below give T cell receptor beta chains drawn from one sample of a study of T-cell reconstitution after alpha-beta-depleted transplantation in children. TCRdb re-called the PCR reads through MiXCR, storing one row per CDR3 protein. Of hundreds of thousands of distinct CDR3 sequences listed, 10% to 15% were seen once; the top ten hold about 2%. The sequencing used PBMCs, mostly from graft donor cells, collected 360 days after TCRalphabeta/CD19-depleted stem cell transplant. The receptors derive from a male patient younger than 18 who had a stem cell transplant for acute myeloid leukemia, so the T cells may come from the graft donor. Each CDR3 is given with its conserved first and last residue. D genes are given only for firm matches. For some rows the clone size is stated as once, few or many, or as a class when expanded; others skip it.

v_call: TRBV29-1
d_call: TRBD2
j_call: TRBJ2-5
clone_size: many
cdr3_aa: CSVKRTSGQETQYF
cdr3_nt: TGCAGCGTGAAGAGAACTAGCGGCCAAGAGACCCAGTACTTC

v_call: TRBV11-2
d_call: -
j_call: TRBJ2-5
clone_size: few
cdr3_aa: CASSLDLYQETQYF
cdr3_nt: TGTGCCAGCAGCTTAGATCTTTACCAAGAGACCCAGTACTTC

v_call: TRBV7-6
d_call: -
j_call: TRBJ2-1
clone_size: few
cdr3_aa: CASSGHYNEQFF
cdr3_nt: TGTGCCAGTAGCGGACATTACAATGAGCAGTTCTTC

v_call: TRBV20-1
d_call: -
j_call: TRBJ2-7
clone_size: many
cdr3_aa: CSADAAKISSYEQYF
cdr3_nt: TGCAGTGCTGATGCGGCTAAGATTAGCTCCTACGAGCAGTACTTC

v_call: TRBV3-1
d_call: TRBD1
j_call: TRBJ2-2
clone_size: -
cdr3_aa: CASSRQGENTGELFF
cdr3_nt: TGTGCCAGCAGTCGACAGGGGGAGAACACCGGGGAGCTGTTTTTT

v_call: TRBV5-1
d_call: -
j_call: TRBJ2-7
clone_size: many
cdr3_aa: CASSLADYEQYF
cdr3_nt: TGCGCCAGCAGCTTGGCGGATTACGAGCAGTACTTC

v_call: TRBV11-2
d_call: -
j_call: TRBJ2-2
clone_size: many
cdr3_aa: CASSLLTVGELFF
cdr3_nt: TGTGCCAGCAGCTTATTAACAGTCGGGGAGCTGTTTTTT

v_call: TRBV19
d_call: -
j_call: TRBJ2-2
clone_size: -
cdr3_aa: CASSIGRVGTGELFF
cdr3_nt: TGTGCCAGTAGTATCGGCAGGGTTGGCACCGGGGAGCTGTTTTTT

v_call: TRBV9
d_call: TRBD2
j_call: TRBJ2-1
clone_size: few
cdr3_aa: CASSARGLAGGLDYNEQFF
cdr3_nt: TGTGCCAGCAGCGCAAGAGGACTAGCGGGAGGGTTAGACTACAATGAGCAGTTCTTC

v_call: TRBV5-1
d_call: -
j_call: TRBJ2-7
clone_size: few
cdr3_aa: CASSLGVAGDRISYEQYF
cdr3_nt: TGCGCCAGCAGCTTGGGAGTAGCGGGGGACAGGATCTCCTACGAGCAGTACTTC

v_call: TRBV15
d_call: -
j_call: TRBJ1-3
clone_size: -
cdr3_aa: CATSSQGSGNTIYF
cdr3_nt: TGTGCCACCAGCAGCCAGGGCTCTGGAAACACCATATATTTT

v_call: TRBV4-1
d_call: TRBD2
j_call: TRBJ2-7
clone_size: -
cdr3_aa: CASSPLPTSGVYEQYF
cdr3_nt: TGCGCCAGCAGCCCCCTACCCACTAGCGGGGTCTACGAGCAGTACTTC

v_call: TRBV4-2
d_call: -
j_call: TRBJ2-5
clone_size: few
cdr3_aa: CASSQGLGSAQETQYF
cdr3_nt: TGTGCCAGCAGCCAAGGCTTAGGTTCAGCTCAAGAGACCCAGTACTTC

v_call: TRBV28
d_call: -
j_call: TRBJ2-1
clone_size: few
cdr3_aa: CASSSTRSEQFF
cdr3_nt: TGTGCCAGCAGTTCGACTAGAAGTGAGCAGTTCTTC

v_call: TRBV20-1
d_call: -
j_call: TRBJ2-1
clone_size: few
cdr3_aa: CSARLVRGLNEQFF
cdr3_nt: TGCAGTGCTAGACTAGTTCGGGGACTTAATGAGCAGTTCTTC

v_call: TRBV7-3
d_call: -
j_call: TRBJ2-2
clone_size: many
cdr3_aa: CASSLSRLNTGELFF
cdr3_nt: TGTGCCAGCAGCTTAAGCAGGCTTAACACCGGGGAGCTGTTTTTT

v_call: TRBV9
d_call: -
j_call: TRBJ2-1
clone_size: few
cdr3_aa: CASSVAVQGGYNEQFF
cdr3_nt: TGTGCCAGCAGCGTAGCCGTACAGGGAGGGTACAATGAGCAGTTCTTC

v_call: TRBV6-1
d_call: -
j_call: TRBJ2-2
clone_size: -
cdr3_aa: CASSALAGRIAGELFF
cdr3_nt: TGTGCCAGCAGTGCCCTGGCGGGTAGGATAGCCGGGGAGCTGTTTTTT

v_call: TRBV3-1
d_call: TRBD2
j_call: TRBJ2-7
clone_size: -
cdr3_aa: CASSQESGATYEQYF
cdr3_nt: TGTGCCAGCAGCCAAGAAAGCGGGGCTACCTACGAGCAGTACTTC

v_call: TRBV14
d_call: -
j_call: TRBJ2-7
clone_size: -
cdr3_aa: CASSVTGPLYEQYF
cdr3_nt: TGTGCCAGCAGCGTTACAGGGCCCCTCTACGAGCAGTACTTC

v_call: TRBV7-9
d_call: -
j_call: TRBJ1-3
clone_size: -
cdr3_aa: CASRSGRLSGNTIYF
cdr3_nt: TGTGCCAGCAGGTCAGGACGGCTCTCTGGAAACACCATATATTTT

v_call: TRBV6-2/TRBV6-3
d_call: TRBD1
j_call: TRBJ2-7
clone_size: many
cdr3_aa: CAAGQGYSYEQYF
cdr3_nt: TGTGCCGCAGGACAGGGCTACTCCTACGAGCAGTACTTC

v_call: TRBV28
d_call: -
j_call: TRBJ2-7
clone_size: few
cdr3_aa: CASSSRVSPYEQYF
cdr3_nt: TGTGCCAGCAGTTCAAGGGTGTCCCCCTACGAGCAGTACTTC

v_call: TRBV7-2
d_call: -
j_call: TRBJ2-3
clone_size: few
cdr3_aa: CASSPSRGETDTQYF
cdr3_nt: TGTGCCAGCAGCCCCAGCAGGGGAGAAACAGATACGCAGTATTTT

v_call: TRBV5-1
d_call: -
j_call: TRBJ2-7
clone_size: few
cdr3_aa: CASSLGQASLGQYF
cdr3_nt: TGCGCCAGCAGCTTGGGACAGGCCTCCCTGGGGCAGTACTTC

v_call: TRBV4-3
d_call: TRBD2
j_call: TRBJ2-2
clone_size: -
cdr3_aa: CASSQGTSGVDTGELFF
cdr3_nt: TGCGCCAGCAGCCAAGGGACTAGCGGGGTCGACACCGGGGAGCTGTTTTTT

v_call: TRBV20-1
d_call: TRBD2
j_call: TRBJ2-5
clone_size: many
cdr3_aa: CSANAGVFETQYF
cdr3_nt: TGCAGTGCTAACGCGGGAGTCTTCGAGACCCAGTACTTC

v_call: TRBV6-2/TRBV6-3
d_call: TRBD2
j_call: TRBJ2-4
clone_size: -
cdr3_aa: CASSPIAGFKNIQYF
cdr3_nt: TGTGCCAGCAGTCCCATAGCGGGCTTCAAAAACATTCAGTACTTC

v_call: TRBV20-1
d_call: -
j_call: TRBJ2-5
clone_size: many
cdr3_aa: CSASGVGLQRSETQYF
cdr3_nt: TGCAGTGCTAGCGGTGTGGGCCTCCAGCGGTCAGAGACCCAGTACTTC

v_call: TRBV20-1
d_call: -
j_call: TRBJ2-7
clone_size: -
cdr3_aa: CSALVLDSSYEQYF
cdr3_nt: TGCAGTGCCCTTGTTCTGGACTCGAGCTACGAGCAGTACTTC

v_call: TRBV20-1
d_call: TRBD2
j_call: TRBJ2-5
clone_size: many
cdr3_aa: CSARVPYLAGEETQYF
cdr3_nt: TGCAGTGCTAGAGTGCCCTATTTAGCGGGAGAAGAGACCCAGTACTTC

v_call: TRBV11-1
d_call: TRBD2
j_call: TRBJ2-6
clone_size: many
cdr3_aa: CASSFSSGRAQSGANVLTF
cdr3_nt: TGTGCCAGCAGTTTCAGTAGCGGGAGGGCCCAGTCTGGGGCCAACGTCCTGACTTTC

v_call: TRBV24-1
d_call: -
j_call: TRBJ2-1
clone_size: -
cdr3_aa: CATSDLKGPSYNEQFF
cdr3_nt: TGTGCCACCAGTGATTTGAAGGGCCCTTCCTACAATGAGCAGTTCTTC

v_call: TRBV5-1
d_call: -
j_call: TRBJ2-7
clone_size: -
cdr3_aa: CASSSLREQTYF
cdr3_nt: TGCGCCAGCAGCTCCCTCCGGGAGCAGACGTACTTC

v_call: TRBV6-2/TRBV6-3
d_call: -
j_call: TRBJ2-1
clone_size: -
cdr3_aa: CAAAMWDASYNEQFF
cdr3_nt: TGTGCCGCCGCGATGTGGGACGCCTCCTACAATGAGCAGTTCTTC

v_call: TRBV28
d_call: TRBD2
j_call: TRBJ2-1
clone_size: many
cdr3_aa: CASSIRVGTRGGYNEQFF
cdr3_nt: TGTGCCAGCAGCATAAGGGTGGGGACCCGGGGGGGTTACAATGAGCAGTTCTTC

v_call: TRBV9
d_call: TRBD2
j_call: TRBJ2-1
clone_size: many
cdr3_aa: CASSVNSGLATYNEQFF
cdr3_nt: TGTGCCAGCAGCGTAAATTCGGGACTAGCGACATACAATGAGCAGTTCTTC

v_call: TRBV11-2
d_call: -
j_call: TRBJ2-1
clone_size: -
cdr3_aa: CASSPPGGDGQFF
cdr3_nt: TGTGCCAGCAGCCCCCCGGGGGGCGATGGGCAGTTCTTC